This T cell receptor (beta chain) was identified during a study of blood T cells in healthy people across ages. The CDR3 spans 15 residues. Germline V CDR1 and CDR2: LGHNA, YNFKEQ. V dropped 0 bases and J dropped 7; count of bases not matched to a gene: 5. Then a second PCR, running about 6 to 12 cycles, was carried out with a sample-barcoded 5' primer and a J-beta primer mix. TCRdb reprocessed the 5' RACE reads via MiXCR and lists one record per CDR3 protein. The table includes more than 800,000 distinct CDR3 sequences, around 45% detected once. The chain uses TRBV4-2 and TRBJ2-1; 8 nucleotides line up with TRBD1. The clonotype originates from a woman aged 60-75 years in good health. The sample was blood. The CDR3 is CASSQETDRGNEQFF. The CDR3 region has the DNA TGTGCCAGCAGCCAAGAAACCGACAGGGGAAATGAGCAGTTCTTC.